This T cell receptor beta chain was retrieved from a study of T cell repertoires in cytomegalovirus infection. About the research overall: Selection of CMV epitopes for the study included recently identified HLA-C-restricted and well-studied HLA-B-restricted ones. Matching HLA type and CMV infection were both indicated by public TCR beta signatures.

A single record per CDR3 protein comes from TCRdb applying MiXCR to the reads. The sample records nearly 700,000 distinct CDR3 sequences, roughly 36% being singletons. Concerning this clonotype itself: Its antigen is still unknown.

Study-level results: In two of eight donors, the top clonotype was HLA-C-restricted CMV-specific. Summed public TCR beta family frequency identified CMV carriers bearing the relevant HLA.

This receptor was taken from a human donor in good health (CMV status not recorded). Some clones in this sample may be carry-over from other donors' samples. Source: cultured PBMCs, taken from culture after CMV antigen stimulation.

CDR3: CASSLLPGPGILAGPLVGELFF. The CDR3 coding sequence is TGCGCCAGCAGCCTACTTCCCGGCCCCGGAATACTAGCGGGGCCCCTGGTCGGGGAGCTGTTTTTT. The chain couples TRBV4-3 to TRBJ2-2; 10 positions match TRBD2. V shed 4 bases and J 7 bases; nucleotides not matched to a gene: 27. CDR3 length: 22 amino acids. Germline V gene lookup returns CDR1 LGHNA and CDR2 YSLEER.